Listed below are T cell receptor beta chains from one sample, sequenced in a study of T cell responses to AZD1222 COVID-19 vaccine. Sequencing was performed with immunoSEQ multiplex PCR; in TCRdb, only in-frame clones are kept and a portion is missing. The table shows 150,000 to 200,000 clones, with roughly 92% occurring only once. The material sequenced was peripheral blood, taken on day 0 of AZD1222 vaccination. The receptors originated from an adult in good health. Each CDR3 is given with its conserved first and last residue. The order of the fields is J gene, V gene, clone size, D gene, CDR3 protein, CDR3 DNA. A D gene is named only where the DNA matches it firmly. Clone size is stated in some rows and not others, as once, few, many or a class when expanded.

j_gene: TRBJ1-1
v_gene: TRBV5-5
abundance: -
d_gene: -
CDR3aa: CASTLPGRLNTEAFF
CDR3nt: TGTGCCAGCACGCTTCCGGGACGGCTGAACACTGAAGCTTTCTTT

j_gene: TRBJ2-1
v_gene: TRBV30
abundance: -
d_gene: -
CDR3aa: CAWSVREQFF
CDR3nt: TGTGCCTGGAGTGTACGTGAGCAGTTCTTC

j_gene: TRBJ2-7
v_gene: TRBV29-1
abundance: once
d_gene: -
CDR3aa: CSVGTIDLGEQYF
CDR3nt: TGCAGCGTTGGAACCATCGACCTTGGGGAGCAGTACTTC

j_gene: TRBJ2-3
v_gene: TRBV15
abundance: -
d_gene: -
CDR3aa: CATSRASGVGADTQYF
CDR3nt: TGTGCCACCAGCAGAGCGTCAGGGGTCGGGGCAGATACGCAGTATTTT

j_gene: TRBJ2-2
v_gene: TRBV10-1
abundance: -
d_gene: -
CDR3aa: CASSESGGIGELFF
CDR3nt: TGCGCCAGCAGTGAGTCAGGTGGGATCGGGGAGCTGTTTTTT

j_gene: TRBJ2-5
v_gene: TRBV6-2/TRBV6-3
abundance: -
d_gene: -
CDR3aa: CASSPQAPQETQYF
CDR3nt: TGTGCCAGCAGCCCCCAGGCTCCCCAAGAGACCCAGTACTTC

j_gene: TRBJ2-1
v_gene: TRBV11-3
abundance: few
d_gene: TRBD2
CDR3aa: CASSLEAGGFYNEQFF
CDR3nt: TGTGCCAGCAGCTTAGAAGCGGGAGGGTTCTACAATGAGCAGTTCTTC

j_gene: TRBJ1-3
v_gene: TRBV7-9
abundance: -
d_gene: -
CDR3aa: CASSLAAGDALDTIYF
CDR3nt: TGTGCCAGCAGCTTAGCGGCGGGGGACGCACTGGACACCATATATTTT

j_gene: TRBJ1-4
v_gene: TRBV5-1
abundance: -
d_gene: -
CDR3aa: CASRRLGERTNEKLFF
CDR3nt: TGCGCCAGCAGGAGACTAGGGGAGAGGACTAATGAAAAACTGTTTTTT

j_gene: TRBJ2-1
v_gene: TRBV10-1
abundance: -
d_gene: TRBD2
CDR3aa: CASSGPGLAGRGSYNEQFF
CDR3nt: TGCGCCAGCAGTGGTCCGGGACTAGCGGGAAGGGGCTCCTACAATGAGCAGTTCTTC

j_gene: TRBJ1-1
v_gene: TRBV28
abundance: -
d_gene: TRBD1
CDR3aa: CASSFQQGAGTEAFF
CDR3nt: TGTGCCAGCAGTTTCCAACAGGGGGCAGGGACTGAAGCTTTCTTT

j_gene: TRBJ1-2
v_gene: TRBV27
abundance: -
d_gene: -
CDR3aa: CASRTGGPHNYGYTF
CDR3nt: TGTGCCAGTCGGACGGGGGGCCCACATAACTATGGCTACACCTTC

j_gene: TRBJ1-2
v_gene: TRBV6-2/TRBV6-3
abundance: -
d_gene: -
CDR3aa: CASSRTANYGYTF
CDR3nt: TGTGCCAGCAGCCGGACAGCCAACTATGGCTACACCTTC

j_gene: TRBJ2-4
v_gene: TRBV18
abundance: -
d_gene: TRBD1
CDR3aa: CASSPFGTGTKNIQYF
CDR3nt: TGTGCCAGCTCACCATTCGGGACAGGTACCAAAAACATTCAGTACTTC

j_gene: TRBJ1-3
v_gene: TRBV12-5
abundance: -
d_gene: -
CDR3aa: CASGLTGTVGNTIYF
CDR3nt: TGTGCTAGTGGTTTGACAGGGACGGTGGGAAACACCATATATTTT

j_gene: TRBJ1-6
v_gene: TRBV27
abundance: -
d_gene: -
CDR3aa: CASSPQVYNSPLHF
CDR3nt: TGTGCCAGCAGTCCCCAGGTTTATAATTCACCCCTCCACTTT

j_gene: TRBJ1-5
v_gene: TRBV6-1
abundance: -
d_gene: -
CDR3aa: CASSDSDQPQHF
CDR3nt: TGTGCCAGCAGTGATTCAGATCAGCCCCAGCATTTT

j_gene: TRBJ2-7
v_gene: TRBV21-1
abundance: once
d_gene: -
CDR3aa: CASSKAHHLFVYEQYF
CDR3nt: TGTGCCAGCAGCAAAGCCCATCATCTATTCGTATACGAGCAGTACTTC

j_gene: TRBJ1-2
v_gene: TRBV2
abundance: -
d_gene: TRBD1
CDR3aa: CASREGQTYGYTF
CDR3nt: TGTGCCAGCAGGGAGGGACAGACGTATGGCTACACCTTC

j_gene: TRBJ1-1
v_gene: TRBV5-4
abundance: -
d_gene: -
CDR3aa: CASSQKSSGVAFF
CDR3nt: TGTGCCAGCAGCCAAAAAAGTTCAGGGGTGGCTTTCTTT

j_gene: TRBJ1-2
v_gene: TRBV18
abundance: -
d_gene: TRBD1
CDR3aa: CASSPLGTAYGYTF
CDR3nt: TGTGCCAGCTCACCACTTGGGACAGCCTATGGCTACACCTTC

j_gene: TRBJ1-5
v_gene: TRBV4-1
abundance: -
d_gene: -
CDR3aa: CASSRQGYGQPQHF
CDR3nt: TGCGCCAGCAGCCGTCAAGGGTATGGTCAGCCCCAGCATTTT

j_gene: TRBJ1-5
v_gene: TRBV27
abundance: -
d_gene: TRBD1
CDR3aa: CASSRDSNSNQPQHF
CDR3nt: TGTGCCAGCAGCCGGGACAGCAATAGCAATCAGCCCCAGCATTTT

j_gene: TRBJ2-7
v_gene: TRBV5-1
abundance: -
d_gene: -
CDR3aa: CASSLPREKWEGGYYEQYF
CDR3nt: TGCGCCAGCAGCTTGCCGAGGGAGAAGTGGGAAGGCGGGTACTACGAGCAGTACTTC

j_gene: TRBJ1-5
v_gene: TRBV14
abundance: -
d_gene: -
CDR3aa: CASSQDFQAPQHF
CDR3nt: TGTGCCAGCAGCCAAGATTTCCAGGCGCCCCAGCATTTT

j_gene: TRBJ1-5
v_gene: TRBV28
abundance: -
d_gene: -
CDR3aa: CASSLGQPQHF
CDR3nt: TGTGCCAGCAGTCTTGGACAGCCCCAGCATTTT

j_gene: TRBJ1-5
v_gene: TRBV24-1
abundance: -
d_gene: -
CDR3aa: CATSDLRGDQPQHF
CDR3nt: TGTGCCACCAGTGATTTACGGGGGGATCAGCCCCAGCATTTT

j_gene: TRBJ2-1
v_gene: TRBV10-2
abundance: -
d_gene: -
CDR3aa: CASSEPRVGTYNEQFF
CDR3nt: TGCGCCAGCAGTGAGCCTCGAGTGGGGACCTACAATGAGCAGTTCTTC

j_gene: TRBJ1-2
v_gene: TRBV9
abundance: -
d_gene: TRBD1
CDR3aa: CASSSRDRIYGYTF
CDR3nt: TGTGCCAGCAGCAGCCGGGACAGGATCTATGGCTACACCTTC

j_gene: TRBJ1-2
v_gene: TRBV3-1/TRBV3-2
abundance: -
d_gene: TRBD1
CDR3aa: CASSAGQVYGYTF
CDR3nt: TGTGCCAGCAGCGCGGGACAGGTCTATGGCTACACCTTC

j_gene: TRBJ1-3
v_gene: TRBV19
abundance: -
d_gene: -
CDR3aa: CASSRFSAGNTIYF
CDR3nt: TGTGCCAGTAGTAGATTCAGTGCTGGAAACACCATATATTTT